The 22 T cell receptor beta chains in this list originate from one sample, sequenced in a study of technical replicates of blood from several donors. The table came from immunoSEQ multiplex PCR; TCRdb's copy has only in-frame clones and leaves some out. This sample has tens of thousands of clones, with around 94% found just once. Source material: T cells isolated from PBMCs. The receptors shown here come from a human donor in good health.

The chain uses TRBV11-2 and TRBJ1-2; 8 bases align to TRBD1. The CDR3 extends over 11 amino acids. Trimming removed 8 bases from V and 8 bases from J; junction bases left unmatched: 4. In germline, CDR1 is SGHAT, CDR2 FQNNGV. The CDR3 nucleotides read TGTGCCAGCCAGACAGGGGACGGCTACACCTTC. Protein product: CASQTGDGYTF.

The chain couples TRBV6-5 to TRBJ1-1, with D hard to call. The CDR3 is 12 residues long. The germline V gene encodes CDR1 MNHEY and CDR2 SVGAGI. The ends were cut back, 5 bases at V and 8 bases at J, with 12 bases in the middle. The CDR3 is CASSRNSREAFF. The CDR3 bases are TGTGCCAGCAGTCGGAACAGTAGAGAAGCTTTCTTT.

The V gene is TRBV15, the J gene TRBJ1-1; the D is unclear. CDR3 length: 12 residues. The germline V gene has CDR1 LNHNV and CDR2 YYDKDF (reference sequence). The V end lost 0 bases, the J end lost 7 bases, and 6 bases lay between the germline ends. CDR3 sequence reads: CATSRETIEAFF. Written as DNA, the CDR3 is TGTGCCACCAGCAGAGAAACTATTGAAGCTTTCTTT. Looking up the rest from reference TRBV15 and TRBJ1-1 gives the full variable domain: DAMVIQNPRYQVTQFGKPVTLSCSQTLNHNVMYWYQQKSSQAPKLLFHYYDKDFNNEADTPDNFQSRRPNTSFCFLDIRSPGLGDTAMYLCATSRETIEAFFGQGTRLTVV.

The rearrangement links TRBV28 to TRBJ1-4, with 8 bases lining up with TRBD1. In germline, CDR1 is MDHEN, CDR2 SYDVKM. The CDR3 consists of 16 residues. The ends lost 4 bases at V and 7 bases at J; junction bases unmatched: 11. This chain's CDR3 is CASSSSGAGGIEKLFF. The CDR3, as DNA: TGTGCCAGCAGTTCCAGCGGGGCAGGGGGCATTGAAAAACTGTTTTTT.

The sample holds one count of this clone. CDR3 sequence: CATSRGNYEQYF. The DNA of the CDR3 is TGTGCCACCAGCAGAGGTAACTACGAGCAGTACTTC. The chain uses TRBV15 and TRBJ2-7; no clear D gene. Germline V lookup: CDR1 LNHNV, CDR2 YYDKDF (reference sequence). Trimming shortened V by 1 base and J by 3 bases, and 4 bases separated the two germline ends. CDR3 size: 12 residues.

J is TRBJ2-7 and V is TRBV4-1; TRBD1 matches at 10 bases. This CDR3 contains 15 residues. Germline values: CDR1 MGHRA, CDR2 YSYEKL. V dropped 1 base and J dropped 1; count of bases not matched to a gene: 1. CDR3 residues: CASSQGTGGSYEQYF. The CDR3 region has the DNA TGCGCCAGCAGCCAAGGGACAGGGGGATCCTACGAGCAGTACTTC.

The rearrangement links TRBV7-9 to TRBJ2-7; 7 bases align to TRBD2. The CDR3 loop spans 16 amino acids. Germline CDR1 is SEHNR and CDR2 is FQNEAQ (reference sequence). V was clipped by 5 bases and J by 1 base; unmatched bases: 11. The CDR3 reads CASSPGGGKPSYEQYF. CDR3 coding DNA: TGTGCCAGCAGCCCCGGCGGGGGTAAGCCTTCCTACGAGCAGTACTTC.

This clone was counted only a few times. The rearrangement links TRBV30 to TRBJ1-1; no firm D call. Per germline, CDR1 GTSNPN and CDR2 SVGIG (reference sequence). The CDR3 extends over 13 amino acids. With 2 bases removed from V and 1 base from J, the gap between germline ends came to 8 bases. The CDR3 reads CAWSTGGNTEAFF. In nucleotides, the CDR3 is TGTGCCTGGAGTACCGGAGGGAACACTGAAGCTTTCTTT.

V is TRBV28 and J is TRBJ2-1; no clear D gene. The germline V and J ends were trimmed by 3 bases and 3 bases, with 6 bases remaining between them. Germline assignment: CDR1 MDHEN and CDR2 SYDVKM. This CDR3 comprises 13 residues. CDR3 in DNA: TGTGCCAGCAGTTTTTATATCTACAATGAGCAGTTCTTC. Encoded protein: CASSFYIYNEQFF. Looking up the rest from reference TRBV28 and TRBJ2-1 gives the full variable domain: DVKVTQSSRYLVKRTGEKVFLECVQDMDHENMFWYRQDPGLGLRLIYFSYDVKMKEKGDIPEGYSVSREKKERFSLILESASTNQTSMYLCASSFYIYNEQFFGPGTRLTVL.

The chain is built from TRBV1 and TRBJ2-7; the table's D call, TRBD2, was not checked against the DNA. TRBV1 is a listed pseudogene. The CDR3 is 16 residues long. CDR3 DNA: TGCACCAGCAGCCAAGGGTCGGGCGGGCGCTCCTACGAGCAGTACTTC. It translates to CTSSQGSGGRSYEQYF.

The chain has TRBV6-1 and TRBJ1-3; no clear D. The CDR3 runs to 14 residues. V was trimmed by 8 bases and J by 0 bases, leaving 11 bases between them. The germline V gene has CDR1 MNHNS and CDR2 SASEGT. CDR3 sequence reads: CASAESSSGNTIYF. The DNA for the CDR3 is TGTGCCAGCGCGGAAAGCAGCTCTGGAAACACCATATATTTT.

The chain recombines TRBV7-9 with TRBJ2-2; 8 bases agree with TRBD2. The CDR3 sequence is 15 residues long. V dropped 5 bases and J dropped 0; count of bases not matched to a gene: 2. From germline, CDR1 is SEHNR and CDR2 FQNEAQ (reference sequence). CDR3 nucleotides: TGTGCCAGCAGCCTTAGCGGGACGAACACCGGGGAGCTGTTTTTT. It yields the protein CASSLSGTNTGELFF.

The chain joins TRBV28 to TRBJ1-2, with D hard to call. The V end was cut by 6 bases, the J end by 4 bases, with 12 bases between. Germline assignment: CDR1 MDHEN and CDR2 SYDVKM. This CDR3 spans 13 amino acids. The CDR3 sequence: CASRYSGGYGYTF. CDR3 nucleotide sequence: TGTGCCAGCAGGTACAGTGGTGGCTATGGCTACACCTTC.

The rearrangement links TRBV5-6 to TRBJ2-1; D unclear. V lost 0 bases and J lost 10, with 11 bases in between. Germline V lookup: CDR1 SGHDT, CDR2 YYEEEE. The CDR3 is 13 amino acids. The CDR3 reads CASSLGSPREQFF. The CDR3 nucleotides read TGTGCCAGCAGCTTGGGTAGCCCAAGAGAGCAGTTCTTC.

The chain is built from TRBV10-3 and TRBJ2-1, with D perhaps TRBD2 (6 bases). V lost 7 bases and J lost 2, with 9 bases in between. The CDR3 runs to 13 residues. CDR1 ENHRY and CDR2 SYGVKD come from the germline V gene. The CDR3 nucleotides read TGTGCCATCAAGCGGGCCCCCTACAATGAGCAGTTCTTC. It specifies CAIKRAPYNEQFF.

The gene calls are TRBV28 and TRBJ1-5; D is undetermined. This CDR3 is 14 amino acids long. Deletions cut 2 bases from V and 1 base from J, with 6 bases between. Per germline, CDR1 MDHEN and CDR2 SYDVKM. CDR3 region: CASSLPGSNQPQHF. DNA for the CDR3: TGTGCCAGCAGTTTACCGGGAAGCAATCAGCCCCAGCATTTT.

The V call is TRBV7-2, the J call TRBJ2-1; no clear D gene. The V gene's germline CDR1 is SGHTA and CDR2 FQGNSA. V was shortened by 1 base and J by 4 bases, with 17 bases between the two germline ends. CDR3 length equals 17 residues. This CDR3 is CASSLVPLVVKYNEQFF. The CDR3 bases are TGTGCCAGCAGCTTAGTTCCACTGGTTGTGAAGTACAATGAGCAGTTCTTC.

J is TRBJ1-4 and V is TRBV27; tentative D call: TRBD1 (6 bases). Germline loops: CDR1 MNHEY, CDR2 SMNVEV (reference sequence). The V gene lost 7 bases and the J gene lost 8 bases, with 20 bases spanning the gap. The CDR3 consists of 15 residues. CDR3: CASTTSRGGREKLFF. The CDR3 nucleotides are TGTGCCAGCACCACCAGTAGGGGGGGTAGGGAAAAACTGTTTTTT.

The V and J genes are TRBV16 and TRBJ2-7; no clear D. Trimming took 3 bases from V and 3 from J, leaving 3 bases between them. The CDR3 covers 11 residues. Germline CDR1 is KGHSY and CDR2 is FQNENV. The CDR3 DNA follows: TGTGCCAGCAGCCACGGCTACGAGCAGTACTTC. It specifies CASSHGYEQYF.

This chain links TRBV4-1 with TRBJ1-5; D might be TRBD1 (6 bases). The CDR3 spans 14 residues. Germline-derived CDR1 and CDR2 are MGHRA and YSYEKL. V lost 3 bases, J lost 5 bases, and 11 bases lay in between. DNA of the CDR3: TGCGCCAGCAGCCAGACCTCAGGGGATCAGCCCCAGCATTTT. Its protein is CASSQTSGDQPQHF.

The chain links TRBV5-6 to TRBJ2-1, with 9 bases aligning to TRBD1. With V trimmed by 3 bases and J by 9 bases, 7 bases remained unmatched. Germline CDR1 reads SGHDT; CDR2 reads YYEEEE. The CDR3 totals 14 residues. In nucleotides, the CDR3 is TGTGCCAGCAGCTCAGGGACAGGGATAGGTGAGCAGTTCTTC. Its protein product is CASSSGTGIGEQFF.

CDR3 in DNA: TGTGCCAGGGGGAGAAGCTCCTACGAGCAGTACTTC. Translation gives CARGRSSYEQYF. The rearrangement joins TRBV9 to TRBJ2-7, with D tentatively TRBD2 (5 bases). The CDR3 covers 12 residues. The germline V gene encodes CDR1 SGDLS and CDR2 YYNGEE. Trimming left V 8 bases short and J 0 bases short, with 9 bases between.